Following are 31 T cell receptor beta chains from one sample sequenced in a study of shared clonotypes between healthy human individuals. Measured with immunoSEQ multiplex PCR; TCRdb has only the in-frame clones, and not every one. The sample consists of around 370,000 clones, 90% to 98% of them appearing once. Sequences were obtained from memory CD8+ T cells sorted from blood. Specified subset: CD45RO+ cells pooled with CCR7-negative TemRA cells. The receptors originated from a young man in good health.

The genes are TRBV30 and TRBJ2-3; D is unresolved. The CDR3 is made up of 14 amino acids. CDR1 and CDR2 (germline): GTSNPN, SVGIG (reference sequence). Trimming removed 2 bases from V and 6 bases from J, with 15 bases in between. In DNA, the CDR3 is TGTGCCTGGAGTTCTAACAGCCTCTCCGATACGCAGTATTTT. It specifies CAWSSNSLSDTQYF.

V and J are TRBV28 and TRBJ1-2, with D tentatively TRBD1 (5 bases). The V end was cut by 3 bases, the J end by 4 bases, with 12 bases between. Germline CDR1 MDHEN, CDR2 SYDVKM. The length of the CDR3 is 14 residues. DNA of the CDR3: TGTGCCAGCAGTTTGGGGGACCTGGTCTATGGCTACACCTTC. Protein product: CASSLGDLVYGYTF.

This chain links TRBV7-3 with TRBJ2-1, with 9 bases identical to TRBD2. Germline V lookup: CDR1 SGHTA, CDR2 FQGTGA. After removal of 3 bases from V and 8 bases from J, the junction contained 8 bases not matched to a gene. The length of the CDR3 is 15 residues. CDR3 region: CASSFLAGSPHEQFF. DNA of the CDR3: TGTGCCAGCAGCTTCCTAGCGGGATCACCCCATGAGCAGTTCTTC.

The chain links TRBV11-3 to TRBJ1-1; possibly TRBD1 for D (5 bases). This CDR3 region has 14 residues. Trimming took 4 bases from V and 3 from J, leaving 12 bases between them. Germline lookup yields CDR1 SGHNT and CDR2 YENEEA. The CDR3 protein is CASSSQGGDTEAFF. CDR3 nucleotide sequence: TGTGCCAGCAGCTCGCAGGGAGGGGACACTGAAGCTTTCTTT.

Note on this clone: Its ends do not fully match the called genes, so a read error is possible. The V call is TRBV10-3, the J call TRBJ1-2; 7 bases align to TRBD1. Germline CDR1 is ENHRY and CDR2 is SYGVKD. The CDR3 sequence is 13 residues long. CDR3 in amino acids: CAISEGGTAHSAF. In DNA, the CDR3 is TGTGCCATCAGTGAAGGGGGGACAGCCCATTCAGCCTTC.

The chain carries TRBV10-1 and TRBJ2-3, with a weak D call TRBD1 (6 bases). Germline V gene sequence: CDR1 WNHNN, CDR2 SYGVQD (reference sequence). V lost 2 bases, J lost 2 bases, and 11 bases lay in between. The CDR3 is 15 amino acids. CDR3 DNA: TGCGCCAGCAGTGAGACAGGGTCGGCCACAGATACGCAGTATTTT. Protein sequence: CASSETGSATDTQYF.

V gene TRBV7-6 combines with J gene TRBJ2-5; unclear D gene. Germline CDR1 reads SGHVS; CDR2 reads FNYEAQ. The CDR3 is 13 amino acids. Trimming pared 5 bases from V and 2 bases from J, leaving 9 bases between. In nucleotides, the CDR3 is TGTGCCAGCAGCACGACACTGCAAGAGACCCAGTACTTC. Translating it yields CASSTTLQETQYF.

V gene TRBV4-2 combines with J gene TRBJ2-3; 12 nucleotides align to TRBD2. Trimming cost V 4 bases and J 3 bases; bases outside gene matches: 11. Germline V gene sequence: CDR1 LGHNA, CDR2 YNFKEQ. CDR3 size: 18 residues. The CDR3 loop reads CASSPRTSGISGTDTQYF. The DNA of the CDR3 is TGTGCCAGCAGCCCTCGGACTAGCGGGATATCTGGTACAGATACGCAGTATTTT.

The rearrangement joins TRBV28 to TRBJ1-2; D is possibly TRBD1 (5 bases). From germline, CDR1 is MDHEN and CDR2 SYDVKM. The V gene lost 5 bases and the J gene lost 5 bases, with 12 bases spanning the gap. The CDR3 runs to 13 residues. CDR3 sequence reads: CASSGTDSYGYTF. CDR3 in DNA: TGTGCCAGCAGTGGGACGGATTCTTATGGCTACACCTTC.

This chain connects TRBV7-9 to TRBJ2-3; 12 positions match TRBD2. Germline CDR1 reads SEHNR; CDR2 reads FQNEAQ (reference sequence). CDR3 size: 17 residues. The V gene end was trimmed by 4 bases and the J gene end by 5 bases; junction bases not matched to a gene: 10. The CDR3 region is CASSSPWTSGKGDTQYF. The CDR3 DNA follows: TGTGCCAGCAGCTCACCCTGGACTAGCGGGAAAGGAGATACGCAGTATTTT. Combining the CDR3 with reference TRBV7-9 and TRBJ2-3 gives the whole variable domain DTGVSQNPRHKITKRGQNVTFRCDPISEHNRLYWYRQTLGQGPEFLTYFQNEAQLEKSRLLSDRFSAERPKGSFSTLEIQRTEQGDSAMYLCASSSPWTSGKGDTQYFGPGTRLTVL.

The V gene is TRBV7-9, the J gene TRBJ2-1; D not certain. Trimming removed 4 bases from V and 1 base from J, with 8 bases in between. Looked up from germline, CDR1 is SEHNR and CDR2 is FQNEAQ (reference sequence). CDR3 size: 14 residues. The CDR3 DNA follows: TGTGCCAGCAGCTCTACTGATTCCTACAATGAGCAGTTCTTC. This gives the protein CASSSTDSYNEQFF.

The gene calls are TRBV5-4 and TRBJ2-7; TRBD2 matches 10 bases. The CDR3 is 16 amino acids. Germline values: CDR1 SGHNT, CDR2 YYREEE (reference sequence). The J segment lost 4 bases and the V segment lost 0 bases, leaving 7 bases of the junction unmatched. The CDR3 nucleotides are TGTGCCAGCAGCTTGGGCTCGGGACTAGCGATGTACGAGCAGTACTTC. This sequence encodes CASSLGSGLAMYEQYF.

The rearrangement joins TRBV7-9 to TRBJ1-6; 9 bases agree with TRBD1. V shed 5 bases and J 7 bases; nucleotides not matched to a gene: 3. The V gene's germline CDR1 is SEHNR and CDR2 FQNEAQ (reference sequence). There are 14 residues in the CDR3. In nucleotides, the CDR3 is TGTGCCAGCAGCAACGACAGGGGGAATTCACCCCTCCACTTT. Protein sequence: CASSNDRGNSPLHF.

About this clone itself: A much bigger clone sits one base away, suggesting this may be a read error. V is TRBV7-3 and J is TRBJ2-5; D not certain. Germline V CDR1 and CDR2: SGHTA, FQGTGA. CDR3 length equals 11 residues. Trimming left V 3 bases short and J 1 base short, with 0 bases between. This CDR3 reads CASSFQETQYF. DNA for the CDR3: TGTGCCAGCAGCTTCCAAGAGACCCAGTACTTC.

This clone appeared once. This chain links TRBV4-1 with TRBJ2-1; D call uncertain. V was cut by 7 bases and J by 2 bases, with 12 bases left in between. CDR1 and CDR2 from the germline V gene are MGHRA and YSYEKL. The CDR3 is 14 residues long. The CDR3 sequence: CASTVTTPYNEQFF. For the CDR3, the DNA is TGCGCCAGCACCGTGACAACGCCCTACAATGAGCAGTTCTTC.

The gene calls are TRBV7-2 and TRBJ1-1, with a weak D call TRBD1 (5 bases). Germline CDR1 is SGHTA and CDR2 is FQGNSA. Trimming took 1 base from V and 4 from J, leaving 13 bases between them. The CDR3 loop spans 15 amino acids. The CDR3 here is CASSLGAGHGTEAFF. CDR3 sequence (DNA): TGTGCCAGCAGCTTAGGAGCTGGACATGGCACTGAAGCTTTCTTT. Complete variable domain (other parts from reference TRBV7-2 and TRBJ1-1): GAGVSQSPSNKVTEKGKDVELRCDPISGHTALYWYRQSLGQGLEFLIYFQGNSAPDKSGLPSDRFSAERTGGSVSTLTIQRTQQEDSAVYLCASSLGAGHGTEAFFGQGTRLTVV.

The chain is built from TRBV29-1 and TRBJ1-4, with 10 bases fitting TRBD1. With 4 bases clipped from V and 8 bases from J, the junction kept 16 bases outside the gene matches. From germline, CDR1 is SQVTM and CDR2 ANQGSEA. This CDR3 comprises 17 residues. CDR3 coding DNA: TGCAGCGTTGCCGGTCCCGGGACAGGGGAGGAGGAAGAAAAACTGTTTTTT. Its translation is CSVAGPGTGEEEEKLFF. The full variable domain, in which reference TRBV29-1 and TRBJ1-4 provide the parts outside the CDR3, is SAVISQKPSRDICQRGTSLTIQCQVDSQVTMMFWYRQQPGQSLTLIATANQGSEATYESGFVIDKFPISRPNLTFSTLTVSNMSPEDSSIYLCSVAGPGTGEEEEKLFFGSGTQLSVL.

The V gene is TRBV10-1, the J gene TRBJ2-2; TRBD1 aligns across 8 bases. The CDR3 has 14 amino acids. The junction had 1 base not matched to a gene; V was cut back by 0 bases and J by 7 bases. CDR1 is WNHNN and CDR2 is SYGVQD in the germline V gene (reference sequence). CDR3 DNA sequence: TGCGCCAGCAGTGAGTCTGGACAGGGCGGGGAGCTGTTTTTT. It codes for CASSESGQGGELFF.

The chain links TRBV27 to TRBJ2-7; no clear D. Germline CDR1 MNHEY, CDR2 SMNVEV (reference sequence). Between the trimmed V and J ends, which lost 2 bases and 2 bases, there was a span of 4 bases. CDR3 length: 12 amino acids. CDR3 in amino acids: CASSLRTYEQYF. For the CDR3, the DNA is TGTGCCAGCAGTTTACGAACCTACGAGCAGTACTTC.

The chain uses TRBV29-1 and TRBJ2-7, with 8 positions matching TRBD1. CDR3 size: 14 residues. The J segment lost 10 bases and the V segment lost 4 bases, leaving 15 bases of the junction unmatched. Per germline, CDR1 SQVTM and CDR2 ANQGSEA. Here the CDR3 DNA reads TGCAGCGTTGTCTCCGGGACAGGACATTGGTATCAGTACTTC. Protein product: CSVVSGTGHWYQYF.

The V and J genes are TRBV7-9 and TRBJ2-3; 7 nucleotides line up with TRBD2. The CDR3 runs 15 residues. Germline CDR1 reads SEHNR; CDR2 reads FQNEAQ (reference sequence). Germline trimming cut 5 bases from V and 1 base from J; bases unmatched to any gene: 6. CDR3 protein: CASSLSSGGTDTQYF. The DNA of the CDR3 is TGTGCCAGCAGCCTCTCTAGCGGCGGCACAGATACGCAGTATTTT. The full variable domain, with the rest looked up from reference TRBV7-9 and TRBJ2-3, is DTGVSQNPRHKITKRGQNVTFRCDPISEHNRLYWYRQTLGQGPEFLTYFQNEAQLEKSRLLSDRFSAERPKGSFSTLEIQRTEQGDSAMYLCASSLSSGGTDTQYFGPGTRLTVL.

The genes are TRBV9 and TRBJ2-2; 10 bases line up with TRBD2. The CDR3 runs to 15 residues. Trimming took 6 bases from V and 1 from J; bases not matched to a gene: 3. CDR1 SGDLS and CDR2 YYNGEE come from the germline V gene. The DNA for the CDR3 is TGTGCCAGCACCAGACTAGCGGGGAACACCGGGGAGCTGTTTTTT. As protein: CASTRLAGNTGELFF.

The V and J genes are TRBV19 and TRBJ1-4; weak D call: TRBD1 (5 bases). Germline-derived CDR1 and CDR2 are LNHDA and SQIVND (reference sequence). There are 13 residues in the CDR3. V was trimmed by 5 bases and J by 8 bases, leaving 12 bases between them. CDR3 amino acids: CASSSRGREKLFF. The CDR3 DNA follows: TGTGCCAGTAGTTCGAGGGGCCGGGAAAAACTGTTTTTT.

The chain carries TRBV2 and TRBJ2-7, with TRBD2 matching over 9 bases. The germline V gene has CDR1 SNHLY and CDR2 FYNNEI. The CDR3 has 15 amino acids. V lost 6 bases and J lost 2; bases outside the gene matches: 8. CDR3 amino acids: CASRVLAGYTYEQYF. CDR3 sequence (DNA): TGTGCCAGCAGGGTTCTAGCGGGATACACCTACGAGCAGTACTTC. Variable domain in full (rest from reference TRBV2 and TRBJ2-7): EPEVTQTPSHQVTQMGQEVILRCVPISNHLYFYWYRQILGQKVEFLVSFYNNEISEKSEIFDDQFSVERPDGSNFTLKIRSTKLEDSAMYFCASRVLAGYTYEQYFGPGTRLTVT.

This clone appeared a single time. The chain recombines TRBV28 with TRBJ1-2; unclear D gene. Per the germline V gene, CDR1 is MDHEN and CDR2 is SYDVKM. The CDR3 is 13 residues long. With 2 bases removed from V and 4 bases from J, the gap between germline ends came to 8 bases. For the CDR3, the DNA is TGTGCCAGCAGTTTACCAGAGTTCTATGGCTACACCTTC. It specifies CASSLPEFYGYTF.

The CDR3 region has the DNA TGTGCCAGCAGCTTAGGGGGATTTGGAACCTACGAGCAGTACTTC. This sequence encodes CASSLGGFGTYEQYF. V usage is TRBV7-3 and J usage is TRBJ2-7; D may be TRBD1 or TRBD2 (5 bases each). The CDR3 is 15 amino acids. Germline V gene sequence: CDR1 SGHTA, CDR2 FQGTGA. The V end was cut by 2 bases, the J end by 2 bases, with 13 bases between. The whole variable domain, filled in from reference TRBV7-3 and TRBJ2-7, reads GAGVSQTPSNKVTEKGKYVELRCDPISGHTALYWYRQSLGQGPEFLIYFQGTGAADDSGLPNDRFFAVRPEGSVSTLKIQRTERGDSAVYLCASSLGGFGTYEQYFGPGTRLTVT.

In this sample, this clone turned up once. The CDR3 coding sequence is TGCGCCAGCAGCGCAGGGACTAGCGGGGGTAAGGATACGCAGTATTTT. Residues: CASSAGTSGGKDTQYF. V and J are TRBV5-1 and TRBJ2-3; TRBD2 aligns across 14 bases. From germline, CDR1 is SGHRS and CDR2 YFSETQ. The CDR3 runs 16 residues. With 4 bases clipped from V and 6 bases from J, the junction kept 7 bases outside the gene matches.

The chain is built from TRBV4-1 and TRBJ2-5; the D is unclear. V was clipped by 0 bases and J by 4 bases, with 12 bases between them. The CDR3 is 15 residues long. Germline loops: CDR1 MGHRA, CDR2 YSYEKL. This chain's CDR3 is CASSQDFLSGETQYF. The DNA for the CDR3 is TGCGCCAGCAGCCAAGATTTTCTTTCGGGAGAGACCCAGTACTTC.

This sequence joins TRBV13 and TRBJ1-4, with D maybe TRBD1 (5 bases). The CDR3 is made up of 13 amino acids. Germline-derived CDR1 and CDR2 are PRHDT and FYEKMQ (reference sequence). Trimming left V 2 bases short and J 4 bases short, with 5 bases between. CDR3 region: CASSLQGNEKLFF. Here the CDR3 DNA reads TGTGCCAGCAGCTTACAGGGTAATGAAAAACTGTTTTTT.

This rearrangement joins TRBV18 to TRBJ1-2; D possibly corresponds to TRBD1 (6 bases). The V end lost 2 bases, the J end lost 4 bases, and 8 bases lay between the germline ends. The CDR3 covers 13 residues. Germline values: CDR1 KGHSH, CDR2 LQKENI. The CDR3: CASSPKGGYGYTF. In DNA, the CDR3 is TGTGCCAGCTCACCAAAGGGGGGCTATGGCTACACCTTC.

V usage is TRBV7-6 and J usage is TRBJ2-1; 8 bases are shared with TRBD2. V lost 6 bases to trimming and J lost 12 bases; unmatched junction nucleotides: 10. This CDR3 contains 13 residues. The germline V gene has CDR1 SGHVS and CDR2 FNYEAQ. CDR3 amino acids: CASSQRGRTRQFF. CDR3 nucleotide sequence: TGTGCCAGCAGTCAGCGCGGGAGGACCCGGCAGTTCTTC.